The 11 T cell receptor beta chains in this list originate from one sample, sequenced in a study of regulatory and conventional T cells in RAG deficiency. Regulatory T cells were sorted from blood as CD4+ CD25-high CD127-low cells. Assay: immunoSEQ multiplex PCR; the TCRdb copy retains only in-frame clones and omits some. The sample contains tens of thousands of clones, about nine tenths of which appear only once. The sample was also reused in another study, on regulatory T cells. Per that study: The primer mix had 52 TRBV and 13 TRBJ primers.

Sample: Tregs sorted from blood. Receptors were obtained from a human donor in good health.

The chain joins TRBV5-1 to TRBJ2-7, with a weak D call TRBD1 (6 bases). The germline CDR1 and CDR2 sequences are SGHRS and YFSETQ. The germline V and J ends were trimmed by 3 bases and 2 bases, with 12 bases remaining between them. The CDR3 runs to 14 residues. The CDR3 DNA sequence: TGCGCCAGCAGCTCGCAAACAGGGACCTACGAGCAGTACTTC. It is translated as CASSSQTGTYEQYF.

J is TRBJ2-2 and V is TRBV9; the match to TRBD2 covers 11 bases. CDR1 is SGDLS and CDR2 is YYNGEE in the germline V gene. The CDR3 is made up of 18 amino acids. V dropped 3 bases and J dropped 0; count of bases not matched to a gene: 7. The CDR3 DNA reads as TGTGCCAGCAGCGGACGGCTAGCGGGGGGACCGAACACCGGGGAGCTGTTTTTT. Translating gives CASSGRLAGGPNTGELFF.

The chain is built from TRBV12-5 and TRBJ1-5, with D uncertain. The CDR3 loop spans 13 amino acids. Trimming removed 0 bases at V and 6 bases at J, with 6 bases between. Looked up from germline, CDR1 is LGHNT and CDR2 is FRNRAP. The CDR3 loop is CASGLVGSQPQHF. The CDR3 DNA reads TGTGCTAGTGGTTTGGTAGGGAGTCAGCCCCAGCATTTT.

The CDR3 is CASSLLYGGHGYTF. CDR3 in DNA: TGTGCCAGCAGTTTACTGTACGGGGGCCATGGCTACACCTTC. This rearrangement joins TRBV28 to TRBJ1-2, with a weak D call TRBD1 (6 bases). V lost 2 bases and J lost 6, with 13 bases in between. This CDR3 is 14 amino acids long. Germline CDR1 and CDR2: MDHEN and SYDVKM.

V gene TRBV28 combines with J gene TRBJ2-3; 9 nucleotides align to TRBD1. The V gene end was trimmed by 2 bases and the J gene end by 3 bases; junction bases not matched to a gene: 6. CDR1 and CDR2 (germline): MDHEN, SYDVKM. The CDR3 is made up of 16 amino acids. The DNA of the CDR3 is TGTGCCAGCAGTTTACCCCCCGGGACAGGGACAGATACGCAGTATTTT. It yields the protein CASSLPPGTGTDTQYF.

The chain combines TRBV28 with TRBJ2-1; a possible D gene is TRBD1 (5 bases). Germline V lookup: CDR1 MDHEN, CDR2 SYDVKM. The CDR3 extends over 14 amino acids. The germline V and J ends were trimmed by 2 bases and 6 bases, with 11 bases remaining between them. The CDR3 DNA follows: TGTGCCAGCAGTTTACGGTCAGGGCCCAATGAGCAGTTCTTC. It is translated as CASSLRSGPNEQFF.

The CDR3 loop is CASRLDPPRGGYTF. In nucleotides, the CDR3 is TGCGCCAGCAGGCTGGACCCTCCGAGGGGAGGCTACACCTTC. The chain joins TRBV5-1 to TRBJ1-2; a weak D match, TRBD1 (5 bases). In germline, CDR1 is SGHRS, CDR2 YFSETQ. The CDR3 length is 14 residues. Trimming removed 5 bases from V and 8 bases from J, with 19 bases in between.

This clone has only a few counts. The chain has TRBV18 and TRBJ2-7; D is undetermined. CDR3 length: 13 amino acids. V dropped 0 bases and J dropped 3 bases, with 6 bases sitting between them. Germline V gives CDR1 KGHSH, CDR2 LQKENI. The CDR3, as DNA: TGTGCCAGCTCACCACCTTCCGTCTACGAGCAGTACTTC. The encoded protein is CASSPPSVYEQYF.

This chain uses TRBV6-6 with TRBJ1-3; 7 bases match TRBD1. The CDR3 is 16 amino acids. After removal of 5 bases from V and 0 bases from J, the junction contained 7 bases not matched to a gene. Per the germline V gene, CDR1 is MNHNY and CDR2 is SVGAGI (reference sequence). CDR3 sequence: CASSPGQFNSGNTIYF. The CDR3 DNA sequence: TGTGCCAGCAGTCCGGGACAGTTTAACTCTGGAAACACCATATATTTT.

The rearrangement uses TRBV5-1 and TRBJ2-5; D is undetermined. The CDR3 is 15 residues long. Germline CDR1 SGHRS, CDR2 YFSETQ. The V gene lost 4 bases and the J gene lost 0 bases, with 13 bases spanning the gap. DNA of the CDR3: TGCGCCAGCAGCCCTGCGGCCTTCTACCAAGAGACCCAGTACTTC. Amino acids: CASSPAAFYQETQYF.

The gene calls are TRBV2 and TRBJ2-7; TRBD2 matches at 10 bases. V lost 7 bases to trimming and J lost 2 bases; unmatched junction nucleotides: 11. Germline V gene lookup returns CDR1 SNHLY and CDR2 FYNNEI. CDR3 size: 16 residues. CDR3 bases: TGTGCCAGCACCCCCCTGAGCGGGGGGGCCCCCTACGAGCAGTACTTC. It yields the protein CASTPLSGGAPYEQYF.